The 22 T cell receptor beta chains reported below all come from one sample, sequenced in a study of beta chain features in type 1 diabetes. Study-level results: Shortening that was moderate but significant affected the TCRB CDR3s of Type 1 diabetes patients in all four CD4+ subsets.

The sequenced template was cDNA made from the entire isolated RNA. The table came from immunoSEQ multiplex PCR; TCRdb's copy has only in-frame clones and leaves some out. Among about 53,000 clones listed, roughly 63% were seen once. Their recognized antigens are unknown. Sequences were obtained from stem cell memory CD4+ T cells from blood. Receptors originate from a young woman with type 1 diabetes.

The chain uses TRBV11-3 and TRBJ1-1; 10 nucleotides match TRBD1. CDR3 length: 15 residues. V was pared by 5 bases and J by 3 bases, with 6 bases of the junction left unmatched. Germline assignment: CDR1 SGHNT and CDR2 YENEEA. CDR3: CASSDSGTGDTEAFF. The CDR3, as DNA: TGTGCCAGCAGCGATAGCGGGACAGGGGACACTGAAGCTTTCTTT.

This sequence joins TRBV19 and TRBJ2-1; 8 bases map to TRBD2. CDR3 length: 14 residues. V trimming: 3 bases; J trimming: 7 bases; junction bases outside the gene matches: 5. The V gene's germline CDR1 is LNHDA and CDR2 SQIVND (reference sequence). The DNA for the CDR3 is TGTGCCAGTAGTATCGGGAGGGCCAGAAATGAGCAGTTCTTC. Translation gives CASSIGRARNEQFF.

V is TRBV29-1 and J is TRBJ1-3; D ambiguous. Germline CDR1 and CDR2: SQVTM and ANQGSEA. V dropped 4 bases and J dropped 1 base, with 5 bases sitting between them. CDR3 length: 12 residues. The CDR3 sequence is CSVGGSGNTIYF. The CDR3 bases are TGCAGCGTTGGAGGGTCTGGAAACACCATATATTTT. The full variable domain, with the rest looked up from reference TRBV29-1 and TRBJ1-3, is SAVISQKPSRDICQRGTSLTIQCQVDSQVTMMFWYRQQPGQSLTLIATANQGSEATYESGFVIDKFPISRPNLTFSTLTVSNMSPEDSSIYLCSVGGSGNTIYFGEGSWLTVV.

J is TRBJ2-1 and V is TRBV5-1; TRBD2 matches at 9 bases. There are 15 residues in the CDR3. V lost 3 bases to trimming and J lost 2 bases; unmatched junction nucleotides: 3. Germline lookup yields CDR1 SGHRS and CDR2 YFSETQ. This CDR3 is CASSSGLATYNEQFF. In DNA form, the CDR3 reads TGCGCCAGCAGCTCGGGACTAGCCACCTACAATGAGCAGTTCTTC.

This chain links TRBV29-1 with TRBJ2-2; tentatively, D is TRBD1 (6 bases). The CDR3 is 14 residues long. The germline V gene has CDR1 SQVTM and CDR2 ANQGSEA. The V end lost 6 bases, the J end lost 4 bases, and 15 bases lay between the germline ends. CDR3 protein: CSVREGDVTGELFF. The CDR3 DNA is TGCAGCGTCAGAGAGGGGGACGTCACCGGGGAGCTGTTTTTT.

The chain carries TRBV19 and TRBJ2-1, with TRBD1 matching over 7 bases. Looked up from germline, CDR1 is LNHDA and CDR2 is SQIVND (reference sequence). V was pared by 7 bases and J by 2 bases, with 8 bases of the junction left unmatched. This CDR3 is 15 amino acids long. Here the CDR3 DNA reads TGTGCCAGTAAGACGGTGGACAGGCCCTACAATGAGCAGTTCTTC. Amino acid sequence: CASKTVDRPYNEQFF.

This sequence joins TRBV29-1 and TRBJ2-7, with 9 bases lining up with TRBD1. This CDR3 comprises 12 residues. Germline CDR1 SQVTM, CDR2 ANQGSEA. Trimming at V came to 6 bases and at J to 1 base, leaving 1 base not matched to a gene. The CDR3 coding sequence is TGCAGCGTGGGACAGGGATCCTACGAGCAGTACTTC. Protein sequence: CSVGQGSYEQYF.

This clone was detected once. The chain recombines TRBV7-2 with TRBJ1-2; the D gene is possibly TRBD1 (6 bases). Germline-derived CDR1 and CDR2 are SGHTA and FQGNSA. Trimming pared 5 bases from V and 6 bases from J, leaving 22 bases between. The CDR3 is 16 residues long. CDR3 coding DNA: TGTGCCAGCAGCGCAAACCCAAGAGGGGGTGGGGATGGCTACACCTTC. Amino acid sequence: CASSANPRGGGDGYTF.

The count of this clone is one. CDR3 loop: CASSPTGYTEAFF. The CDR3 DNA is TGTGCCAGCAGCCCTACAGGGTACACTGAAGCTTTCTTT. The chain employs TRBV7-3 and TRBJ1-1; possible D gene TRBD1, 6 bases. Germline V gene sequence: CDR1 SGHTA, CDR2 FQGTGA. The CDR3 runs to 13 residues. The V end was cut by 5 bases, the J end by 3 bases, with 10 bases between.

A few counts support this clone. The chain couples TRBV18 to TRBJ2-7, with D possibly TRBD1 on 6 matching bases. This CDR3 is built from 15 residues. V lost 6 bases to trimming and J lost 3 bases, with 18 bases between them. CDR1 is KGHSH and CDR2 is LQKENI in the germline V gene. The CDR3 sequence: CASSPTKGQNYEQYF. Here the CDR3 DNA reads TGTGCCAGCTCTCCCACCAAAGGACAGAACTACGAGCAGTACTTC.

This clone has just one count. The rearrangement joins TRBV19 to TRBJ2-7, with TRBD2 matching over 9 bases. The V and J ends lost 7 bases and 2 bases, in that order; junction bases with no gene match: 9. The CDR3 has 15 residues. CDR1 and CDR2 from the germline V gene are LNHDA and SQIVND (reference sequence). The CDR3 sequence is CASKGRLAATYEQYF. The CDR3 DNA reads TGTGCCAGTAAAGGAAGACTAGCGGCTACCTACGAGCAGTACTTC.

In this sample, this clone turned up a few times. The chain combines TRBV13 with TRBJ2-3, with D possibly being TRBD2 (6 bases). The germline gives CDR1 PRHDT, CDR2 FYEKMQ (reference sequence). The CDR3 has 16 amino acids. The V gene lost 3 bases and the J gene lost 2 bases, with 15 bases spanning the gap. The CDR3 sequence is CASSFSRRGSTDTQYF. The CDR3 nucleotides are TGTGCCAGCAGCTTCTCGCGCCGGGGGTCCACAGATACGCAGTATTTT.

This chain joins TRBV2 and TRBJ2-1, with D possibly TRBD2 on 6 matching bases. V was clipped by 7 bases and J by 9 bases, with 10 bases between them. Germline values: CDR1 SNHLY, CDR2 FYNNEI. This CDR3 comprises 11 residues. CDR3 sequence (DNA): TGTGCCAGCACGGAGGGCTTTGAGCAGTTCTTC. This translates into CASTEGFEQFF.

The V and J genes are TRBV7-2 and TRBJ2-7, with 8 bases identical to TRBD2. The germline V gene has CDR1 SGHTA and CDR2 FQGNSA. The ends lost 1 base at V and 3 bases at J; junction bases unmatched: 2. The CDR3 runs 14 residues. In DNA form, the CDR3 reads TGTGCCAGCAGCTTAGAACTAGCGGACTACGAGCAGTACTTC. It encodes CASSLELADYEQYF.

The V gene is TRBV5-1, the J gene TRBJ2-1; 12 bases map to TRBD2. Trimming removed 3 bases from V and 8 bases from J; junction bases left unmatched: 9. Looked up from germline, CDR1 is SGHRS and CDR2 is YFSETQ. CDR3 length: 16 residues. The DNA for the CDR3 is TGCGCCAGCAGCTCAGCTAGCGGGAGGGCCGGCGATGAGCAGTTCTTC. It specifies CASSSASGRAGDEQFF.

In this sample, this clone turned up a few times. The genes are TRBV21-1 and TRBJ2-1; TRBD2 was called by the table and not checked on the DNA. TRBV21-1 constitutes a pseudogene. The CDR3 spans 21 residues. The CDR3 here is CASSKFIGRGGQREKYNEQFF. In nucleotides, the CDR3 is TGTGCCAGCAGCAAATTCATCGGCAGGGGTGGCCAGCGGGAGAAGTACAATGAGCAGTTCTTC.

The chain employs TRBV5-4 and TRBJ2-3, with 8 positions matching TRBD2. CDR1 and CDR2 from the germline V gene are SGHNT and YYREEE (reference sequence). With V trimmed by 5 bases and J by 0 bases, 5 bases remained unmatched. The CDR3 spans 15 residues. The CDR3 spells CASSHSGTSTDTQYF. The CDR3 coding sequence is TGTGCCAGCAGTCATAGCGGGACTAGCACAGATACGCAGTATTTT.

This rearrangement joins TRBV6-1 to TRBJ2-5, with no clear D. CDR1 and CDR2 from the germline V gene are MNHNS and SASEGT. The CDR3 length is 12 residues. The V and J ends lost 2 bases and 2 bases respectively, with 3 bases between them. The DNA of the CDR3 is TGTGCCAGCAGTGAACTACAAGAGACCCAGTACTTC. The encoded protein is CASSELQETQYF.

The genes are TRBV9 and TRBJ1-1; maybe TRBD1 (6 bases). The CDR3 contains 14 residues. Per germline, CDR1 SGDLS and CDR2 YYNGEE. Trimming left V 0 bases short and J 1 base short, with 7 bases between. CDR3 amino acids: CASSVEGENTEAFF. The CDR3, as DNA: TGTGCCAGCAGCGTAGAGGGGGAGAACACTGAAGCTTTCTTT.

The CDR3 region has the DNA TGCGCCAGCTACGACAGGGCAGATACGCAGTATTTT. This gives the protein CASYDRADTQYF. V is TRBV5-1 and J is TRBJ2-3; 7 nucleotides align to TRBD1. Germline loops: CDR1 SGHRS, CDR2 YFSETQ. V trimming: 7 bases; J trimming: 4 bases; junction bases outside the gene matches: 3. The CDR3 spans 12 residues.

This clone has a single count. The chain employs TRBV19 and TRBJ2-3, with TRBD2 matching over 10 bases. This CDR3 spans 18 amino acids. V trimming: 5 bases; J trimming: 0 bases; junction bases outside the gene matches: 11. Germline values: CDR1 LNHDA, CDR2 SQIVND (reference sequence). The CDR3 coding sequence is TGTGCCAGTAGTCCTTGGACTAGCGGAATACCTAGCACAGATACGCAGTATTTT. Its translation: CASSPWTSGIPSTDTQYF.

The gene calls are TRBV5-1 and TRBJ1-1; no firm D call. V lost 4 bases and J lost 0, with 7 bases in between. This CDR3 has 13 residues. Germline V gene sequence: CDR1 SGHRS, CDR2 YFSETQ. The CDR3 protein is CASSIGLNTEAFF. The CDR3 bases are TGCGCCAGCAGCATTGGCCTGAACACTGAAGCTTTCTTT.